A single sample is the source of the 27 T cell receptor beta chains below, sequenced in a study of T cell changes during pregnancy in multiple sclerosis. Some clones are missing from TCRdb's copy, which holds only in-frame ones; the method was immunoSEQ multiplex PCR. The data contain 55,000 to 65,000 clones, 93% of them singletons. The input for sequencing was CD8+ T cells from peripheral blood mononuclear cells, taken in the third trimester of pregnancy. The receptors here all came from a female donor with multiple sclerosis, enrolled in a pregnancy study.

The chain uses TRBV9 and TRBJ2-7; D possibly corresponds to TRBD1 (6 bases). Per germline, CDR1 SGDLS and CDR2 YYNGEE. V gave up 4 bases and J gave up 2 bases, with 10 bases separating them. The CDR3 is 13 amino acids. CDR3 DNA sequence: TGTGCCAGCAGCTTCGGACAGACCTACGAGCAGTACTTC. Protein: CASSFGQTYEQYF.

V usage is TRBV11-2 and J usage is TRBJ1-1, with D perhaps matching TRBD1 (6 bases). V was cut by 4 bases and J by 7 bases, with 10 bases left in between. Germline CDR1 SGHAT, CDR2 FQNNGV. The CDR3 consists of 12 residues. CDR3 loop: CASSWGGNEAFF. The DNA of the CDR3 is TGTGCCAGCAGCTGGGGGGGCAATGAAGCTTTCTTT.

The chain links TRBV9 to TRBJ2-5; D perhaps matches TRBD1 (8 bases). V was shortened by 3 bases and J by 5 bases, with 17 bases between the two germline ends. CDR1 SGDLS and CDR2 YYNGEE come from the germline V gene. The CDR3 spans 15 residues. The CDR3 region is CASSEWTGREETQYF. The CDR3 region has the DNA TGTGCCAGCAGCGAGTGGACAGGGCGGGAGGAGACCCAGTACTTC. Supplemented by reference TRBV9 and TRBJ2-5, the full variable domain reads DSGVTQTPKHLITATGQRVTLRCSPRSGDLSVYWYQQSLDQGLQFLIQYYNGEERAKGNILERFSAQQFPDLHSELNLSSLELGDSALYFCASSEWTGREETQYFGPGTRLLVL.

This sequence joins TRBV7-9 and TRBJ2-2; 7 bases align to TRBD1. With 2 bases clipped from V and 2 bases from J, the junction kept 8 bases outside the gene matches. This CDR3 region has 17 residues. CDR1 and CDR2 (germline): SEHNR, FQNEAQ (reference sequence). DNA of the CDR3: TGTGCCAGCAGCTTAATACTAACAGGGGAAAACACCGGGGAGCTGTTTTTT. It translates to CASSLILTGENTGELFF.

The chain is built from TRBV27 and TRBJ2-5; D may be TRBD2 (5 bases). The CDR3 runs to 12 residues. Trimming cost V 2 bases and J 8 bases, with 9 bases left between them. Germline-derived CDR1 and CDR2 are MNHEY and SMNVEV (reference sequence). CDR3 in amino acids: CASSLEGDTQYF. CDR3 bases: TGTGCCAGCAGTTTAGAGGGAGATACCCAGTACTTC.

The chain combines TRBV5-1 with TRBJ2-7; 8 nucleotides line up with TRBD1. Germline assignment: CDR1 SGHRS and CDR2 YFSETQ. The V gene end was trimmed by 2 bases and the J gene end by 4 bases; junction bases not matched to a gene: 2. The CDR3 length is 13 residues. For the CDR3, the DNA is TGCGCCAGCAGCTTACAGGGGGGATACGAGCAGTACTTC. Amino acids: CASSLQGGYEQYF.

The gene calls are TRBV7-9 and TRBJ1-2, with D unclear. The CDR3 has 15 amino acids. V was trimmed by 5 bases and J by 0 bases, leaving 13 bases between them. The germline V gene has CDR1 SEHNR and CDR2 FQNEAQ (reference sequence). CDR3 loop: CASSPLDLANYGYTF. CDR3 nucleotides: TGTGCCAGCAGCCCGCTGGACTTAGCTAACTATGGCTACACCTTC.

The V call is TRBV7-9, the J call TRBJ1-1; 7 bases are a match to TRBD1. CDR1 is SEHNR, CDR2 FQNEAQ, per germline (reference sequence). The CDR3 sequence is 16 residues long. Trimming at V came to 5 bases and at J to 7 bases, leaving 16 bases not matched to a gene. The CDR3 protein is CASSHPTGELGREAFF. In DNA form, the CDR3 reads TGTGCCAGCAGCCATCCCACAGGGGAGTTGGGCCGTGAAGCTTTCTTT.

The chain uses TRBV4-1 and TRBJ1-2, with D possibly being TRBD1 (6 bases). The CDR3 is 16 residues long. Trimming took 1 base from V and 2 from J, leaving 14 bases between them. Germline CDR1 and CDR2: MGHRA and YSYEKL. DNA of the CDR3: TGCGCCAGCAGCCAAGGAGGACAGCGACCCAACTATGGCTACACCTTC. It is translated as CASSQGGQRPNYGYTF.

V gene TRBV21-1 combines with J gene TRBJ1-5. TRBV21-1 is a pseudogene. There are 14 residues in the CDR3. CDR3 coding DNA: TGTGCCAGCACCACCTCGGGGGTTCGACAGCCCCAGCATTTT. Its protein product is CASTTSGVRQPQHF.

The CDR3 nucleotides are TGTGCCAGCAGTGACAGGGCGGGAGGAGAAGAGACCCAGTACTTC. Translated: CASSDRAGGEETQYF. The rearrangement uses TRBV6-4 and TRBJ2-5, with TRBD2 matching 8 bases. The CDR3 loop spans 15 amino acids. Trimming cost V 2 bases and J 3 bases; bases outside gene matches: 5. CDR1 and CDR2 (germline): MRHNA, SNTAGT.

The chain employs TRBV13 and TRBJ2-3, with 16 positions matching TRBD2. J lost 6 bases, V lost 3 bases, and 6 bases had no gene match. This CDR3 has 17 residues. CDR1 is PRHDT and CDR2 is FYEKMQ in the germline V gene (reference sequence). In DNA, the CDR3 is TGTGCCAGCAGCTTTAGGGGACTAGCGGGAGGGCCGGATACGCAGTATTTT. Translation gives CASSFRGLAGGPDTQYF.

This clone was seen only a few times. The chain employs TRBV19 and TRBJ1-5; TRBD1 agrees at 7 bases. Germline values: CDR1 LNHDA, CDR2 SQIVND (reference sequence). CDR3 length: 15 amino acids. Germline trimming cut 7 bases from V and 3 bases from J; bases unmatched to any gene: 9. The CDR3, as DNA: TGTGCCAGTACCGCGGGACAGTTTTTCAATCAGCCCCAGCATTTT. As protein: CASTAGQFFNQPQHF.

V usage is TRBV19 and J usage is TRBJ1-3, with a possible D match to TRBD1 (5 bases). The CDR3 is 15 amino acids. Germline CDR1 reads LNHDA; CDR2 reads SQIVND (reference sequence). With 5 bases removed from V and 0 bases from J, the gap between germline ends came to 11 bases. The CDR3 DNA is TGTGCCAGTAGTTCAAGACAGATCTCTGGAAACACCATATATTTT. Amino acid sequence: CASSSRQISGNTIYF.

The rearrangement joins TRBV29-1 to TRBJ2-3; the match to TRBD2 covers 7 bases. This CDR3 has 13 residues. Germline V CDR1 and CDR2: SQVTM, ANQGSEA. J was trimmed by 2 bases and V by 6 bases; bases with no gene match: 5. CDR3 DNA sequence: TGCAGCGTAACCGGGACTACCACAGATACGCAGTATTTT. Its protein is CSVTGTTTDTQYF.

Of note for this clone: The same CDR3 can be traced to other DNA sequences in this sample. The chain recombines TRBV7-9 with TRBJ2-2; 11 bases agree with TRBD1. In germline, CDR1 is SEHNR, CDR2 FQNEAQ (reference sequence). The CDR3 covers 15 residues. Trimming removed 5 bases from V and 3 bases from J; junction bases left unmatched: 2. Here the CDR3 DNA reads TGTGCCAGCAGCCTGGGACAGGGGGACACCGGGGAGCTGTTTTTT. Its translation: CASSLGQGDTGELFF.

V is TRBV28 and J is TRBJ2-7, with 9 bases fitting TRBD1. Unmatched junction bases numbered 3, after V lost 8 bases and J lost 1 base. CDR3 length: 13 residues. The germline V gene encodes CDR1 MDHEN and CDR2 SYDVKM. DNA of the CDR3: TGTGCCAGCCACGGACAGGGGTCCTACGAGCAGTACTTC. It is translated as CASHGQGSYEQYF.

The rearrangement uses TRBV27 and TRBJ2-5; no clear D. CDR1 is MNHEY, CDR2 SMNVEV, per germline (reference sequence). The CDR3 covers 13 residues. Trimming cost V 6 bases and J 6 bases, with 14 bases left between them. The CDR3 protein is CASSSPVLQTQYF. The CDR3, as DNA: TGTGCCAGCAGCTCCCCGGTCCTCCAGACCCAGTACTTC.

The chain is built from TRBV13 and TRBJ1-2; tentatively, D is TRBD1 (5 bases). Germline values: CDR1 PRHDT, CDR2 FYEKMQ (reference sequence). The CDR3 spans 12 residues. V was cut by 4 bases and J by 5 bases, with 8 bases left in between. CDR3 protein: CASSSDSYGYTF. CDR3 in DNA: TGTGCCAGCAGCTCCGACAGTTATGGCTACACCTTC.

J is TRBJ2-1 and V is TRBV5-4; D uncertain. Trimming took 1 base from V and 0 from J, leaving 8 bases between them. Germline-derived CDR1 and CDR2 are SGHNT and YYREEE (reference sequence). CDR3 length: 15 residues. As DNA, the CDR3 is TGTGCCAGCAGCTTGTATAAGAGCTCCTACAATGAGCAGTTCTTC. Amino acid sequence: CASSLYKSSYNEQFF.

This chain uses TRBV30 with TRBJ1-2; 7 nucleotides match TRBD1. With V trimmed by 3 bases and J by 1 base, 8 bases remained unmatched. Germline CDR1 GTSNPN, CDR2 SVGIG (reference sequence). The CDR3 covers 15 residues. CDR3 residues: CAWRASGQNNYGYTF. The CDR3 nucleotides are TGTGCCTGGAGGGCGTCGGGACAGAATAACTATGGCTACACCTTC.

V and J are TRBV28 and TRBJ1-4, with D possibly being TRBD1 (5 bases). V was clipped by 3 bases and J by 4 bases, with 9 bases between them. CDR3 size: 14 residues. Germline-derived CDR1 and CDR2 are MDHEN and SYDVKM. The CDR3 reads CASSFPGLNEKLFF. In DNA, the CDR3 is TGTGCCAGCAGTTTCCCAGGGCTTAATGAAAAACTGTTTTTT.

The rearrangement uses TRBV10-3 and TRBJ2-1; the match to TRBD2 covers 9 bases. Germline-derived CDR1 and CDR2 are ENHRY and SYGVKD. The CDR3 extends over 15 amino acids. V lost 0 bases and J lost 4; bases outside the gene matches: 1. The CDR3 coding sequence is TGTGCCATCAGTGAGTCTAGCGGGAGTTACAATGAGCAGTTCTTC. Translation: CAISESSGSYNEQFF.

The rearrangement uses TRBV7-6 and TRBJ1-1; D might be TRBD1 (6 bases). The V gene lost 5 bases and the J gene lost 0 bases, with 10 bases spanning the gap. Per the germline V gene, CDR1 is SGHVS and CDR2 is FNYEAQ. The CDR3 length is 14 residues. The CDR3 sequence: CASSHQGLNTEAFF. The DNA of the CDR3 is TGTGCCAGCAGCCATCAGGGGCTGAACACTGAAGCTTTCTTT.

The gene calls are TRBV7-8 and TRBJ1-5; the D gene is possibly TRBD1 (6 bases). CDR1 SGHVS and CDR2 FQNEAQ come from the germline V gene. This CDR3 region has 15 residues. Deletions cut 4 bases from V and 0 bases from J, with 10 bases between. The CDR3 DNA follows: TGTGCCAGCAGCTCGGACAGATTTAGCAATCAGCCCCAGCATTTT. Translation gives CASSSDRFSNQPQHF.

The CDR3 DNA reads TGTGCCAGCAGTGATCAGGGATGGAACGACTATGGCTACACCTTC. This gives the protein CASSDQGWNDYGYTF. The V call is TRBV6-1, the J call TRBJ1-2, with D tentatively TRBD1 (5 bases). Per germline, CDR1 MNHNS and CDR2 SASEGT. This CDR3 is built from 15 residues. Trimming took off 3 bases at V and 3 bases at J, with 14 bases between the two ends.

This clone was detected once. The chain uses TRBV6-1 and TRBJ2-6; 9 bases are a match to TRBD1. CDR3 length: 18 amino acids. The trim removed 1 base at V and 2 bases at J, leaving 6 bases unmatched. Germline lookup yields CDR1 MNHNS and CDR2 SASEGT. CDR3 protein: CASSEVPGTGTGANVLTF. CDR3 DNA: TGTGCCAGCAGTGAAGTCCCGGGGACAGGGACTGGGGCCAACGTCCTGACTTTC.